This T cell receptor beta chain is from a study of T-cell memory formation after mild COVID-19. The study's findings and limits: Pre-infection memory already had some responding clones, implying cross-reactive memory joined. Contracting CD8+ clones were enriched in EMRA, CD4+ mainly in CM and EM.

TCRdb fed the 5' RACE reads into MiXCR, producing one record per CDR3 protein. The sample gives a few hundred thousand distinct CDR3 sequences, 15% to 20% of which show up once; over 20% is in the top ten. This clonotype has more than one count but fewer than ten. Its antigen is undetermined. Germline V CDR1 and CDR2: MNHEY, SVGEGT. The CDR3 covers 14 residues. V was trimmed by 2 bases and J by 1 base, leaving 9 bases between them. The sequence was collected from a man in his late teens or twenties who had mild COVID-19 (a few samples of this study predate the infection). Cell type and time point are not known. Sequencing input: PBMCs or a T cell subset sorted from them (not recorded which). The chain uses TRBV6-2 or TRBV6-3 and TRBJ2-7, with a weak D call TRBD2 (6 bases). The CDR3 loop is CASSYMGGSYEQYV. CDR3 DNA: TGTGCCAGCAGTTACATGGGAGGATCCTACGAGCAGTACGTC.